This T cell receptor (beta chain) was observed in a study of blood T cell repertoires in COVID-19. Study summary: In each case, the material was cDNA or gDNA derived from T cells, B-cell-depleted T cells, or PBMCs.

CDR3 length: 13 amino acids. The V gene's germline CDR1 is MNHEY and CDR2 SVGAGI. Trimming left V 6 bases short and J 1 base short, with 7 bases between. Authors' processing steps: Scientists estimated how many nucleated cells there were by amplifying reference gene primers. Clones were sequenced by immunoSEQ multiplex PCR, and TCRdb holds only the in-frame ones, with some missing. Clone size and the V and J calls come from that table; the DNA yielded D and trimming. The data show about 160,000 clones, less than 90% seen once. The sequence derives from a woman between 50 and 59 years old who had recovered from COVID-19. The material sequenced was PBMCs or T cells enriched from blood (not recorded which). The chain combines TRBV6-5 with TRBJ2-1, with D unclear. The CDR3 bases are TGTGCCAGCAGGGTTGCGTCCTACAATGAGCAGTTCTTC. It encodes CASRVASYNEQFF.